The next 15 T cell receptor beta chains were all read from a single sample in a study of Ad26.COV2.S vaccination and SARS-CoV-2 variants. Clones were sequenced by immunoSEQ multiplex PCR, and TCRdb holds only the in-frame ones, with some missing. The table lists about 480,000 clones, 70% to 90% of them singletons. The treatment here: around 19 received Ad26.COV2.S at low or high dose, single or two shots; five or six received placebo; per-sample allocation not given. Samples were taken on day 63 after the first vaccine or placebo injection. Sequencing was performed on peripheral blood, taken in a trial of Ad26.COV2.S vaccine versus placebo. These receptors were obtained from a person aged 18-65 years who received the Ad26.COV2.S COVID-19 vaccine or a placebo.

The chain links TRBV30 to TRBJ2-7; 9 bases are a match to TRBD1. The CDR3 length is 14 residues. Looked up from germline, CDR1 is GTSNPN and CDR2 is SVGIG (reference sequence). The junction had 9 bases not matched to a gene; V was cut back by 5 bases and J by 4 bases. CDR3 DNA sequence: TGTGCCTGGGGGGGACAGGGAGGGTTTTACGAGCAGTACTTC. Protein sequence: CAWGGQGGFYEQYF.

The chain combines TRBV5-1 with TRBJ2-1; D is possibly TRBD2 (5 bases). The V gene's germline CDR1 is SGHRS and CDR2 YFSETQ. There are 15 residues in the CDR3. Trimming stripped 0 bases from V and 5 bases from J, with 12 bases between. DNA of the CDR3: TGCGCCAGCAGCTTGGTACTACCGGGGAACAATGAGCAGTTCTTC. Residues: CASSLVLPGNNEQFF.

The rearrangement links TRBV6-6 to TRBJ1-1; the D is unclear. CDR3 size: 11 residues. Germline CDR1 is MNHNY and CDR2 is SVGAGI (reference sequence). Trimming took 5 bases from V and 7 from J, leaving 8 bases between them. The CDR3 DNA sequence: TGTGCCAGCAGTACCCTTGGTGAAGCTTTCTTT. Protein product: CASSTLGEAFF.

This chain uses TRBV27 with TRBJ2-7; D unclear. The CDR3 is made up of 13 amino acids. Germline lookup yields CDR1 MNHEY and CDR2 SMNVEV (reference sequence). The ends were cut back, 0 bases at V and 2 bases at J, with 5 bases in the middle. The CDR3 loop reads CASSLSQAYEQYF. DNA of the CDR3: TGTGCCAGCAGTTTATCTCAAGCCTACGAGCAGTACTTC.

The V gene is TRBV6-5, the J gene TRBJ1-1, with D uncertain. This CDR3 is 14 amino acids long. V dropped 5 bases and J dropped 2 bases, with 12 bases sitting between them. In germline, CDR1 is MNHEY, CDR2 SVGAGI. CDR3 sequence reads: CASSPDLSNTEAFF. The CDR3, as DNA: TGTGCCAGCAGTCCGGACCTTTCAAACACTGAAGCTTTCTTT.

About this clone: Other nucleotide sequences in the sample specify the same CDR3. CDR3 residues: CASSPDSSKLFF. In DNA form, the CDR3 reads TGTGCCAGCTCACCTGACAGTTCTAAACTGTTTTTT. The chain has TRBV18 and TRBJ1-4, with D possibly TRBD1 on 5 matching bases. The CDR3 totals 12 residues. The ends were cut back, 3 bases at V and 11 bases at J, with 10 bases in the middle. From germline, CDR1 is KGHSH and CDR2 LQKENI.

The chain recombines TRBV7-9 with TRBJ2-1, with D unresolved. Germline V lookup: CDR1 SEHNR, CDR2 FQNEAQ (reference sequence). Trimming left V 5 bases short and J 8 bases short, with 10 bases between. There are 12 residues in the CDR3. In DNA form, the CDR3 reads TGTGCCAGCAGCATCCGATGGGATGAGCAGTTCTTC. Protein: CASSIRWDEQFF.

This chain connects TRBV7-9 to TRBJ2-5, with D possibly being TRBD1 or TRBD2 (6 bases each). Trimming shortened V by 5 bases and J by 0 bases, and 16 bases separated the two germline ends. The CDR3 has 16 amino acids. The germline V gene encodes CDR1 SEHNR and CDR2 FQNEAQ (reference sequence). CDR3 protein: CASSAGAGTHQETQYF. The CDR3, as DNA: TGTGCCAGCAGCGCCGGGGCGGGGACACACCAAGAGACCCAGTACTTC.

This chain uses TRBV5-1 with TRBJ1-3; D gene unclear. With 0 bases removed from V and 4 bases from J, the gap between germline ends came to 8 bases. CDR1 and CDR2 from the germline V gene are SGHRS and YFSETQ. The CDR3 length is 14 residues. CDR3 region: CASSLGGKGNTIYF. CDR3 coding DNA: TGCGCCAGCAGCTTGGGGGGTAAAGGAAACACCATATATTTT.

The chain combines TRBV24-1 with TRBJ2-3; TRBD2 matches at 8 bases. The ends lost 8 bases at V and 4 bases at J; junction bases unmatched: 7. The CDR3 has 14 residues. CDR1 KGHDR and CDR2 SFDVKD come from the germline V gene. The DNA for the CDR3 is TGTGCCACCAATAGCGGGATAGCGCCAGATACGCAGTATTTT. This sequence encodes CATNSGIAPDTQYF.

The chain carries TRBV28 and TRBJ2-7; TRBD2 matches 8 bases. CDR1 and CDR2 from the germline V gene are MDHEN and SYDVKM. Trimming took 6 bases from V and 2 from J; bases not matched to a gene: 9. This CDR3 comprises 15 residues. The CDR3 sequence is CASSRAGTRAYEQYF. The CDR3 region has the DNA TGTGCCAGCAGCCGGGCCGGGACTAGGGCCTACGAGCAGTACTTC.

The rearrangement uses TRBV7-2 and TRBJ2-7, with D maybe TRBD2 (5 bases). This CDR3 spans 17 amino acids. Trimming took off 1 base at V and 2 bases at J, with 18 bases between the two ends. Germline assignment: CDR1 SGHTA and CDR2 FQGNSA. The CDR3 protein is CASSLEAGGYATYEQYF. The CDR3 nucleotides are TGTGCCAGCAGCTTAGAGGCGGGCGGCTACGCTACCTACGAGCAGTACTTC.

The chain recombines TRBV7-9 with TRBJ2-4; D is perhaps TRBD2 (6 bases). V was shortened by 1 base and J by 0 bases, with 19 bases between the two germline ends. The CDR3 runs 19 residues. The germline gives CDR1 SEHNR, CDR2 FQNEAQ (reference sequence). CDR3 amino acids: CASSLGVRAPGLAKNIQYF. The DNA for the CDR3 is TGTGCCAGCAGCTTAGGGGTCAGGGCACCGGGACTAGCCAAAAACATTCAGTACTTC.

The J gene is TRBJ1-5, the V gene TRBV4-3, with D unclear. V dropped 4 bases and J dropped 4 bases, with 8 bases sitting between them. Germline V lookup: CDR1 LGHNA, CDR2 YSLEER. The CDR3 consists of 13 residues. CDR3 in DNA: TGCGCCAGCAGCCCTCGACTTAATCAGCCCCAGCATTTT. It is translated as CASSPRLNQPQHF.

This rearrangement joins TRBV4-3 to TRBJ1-3; D gene ambiguous. Per germline, CDR1 LGHNA and CDR2 YSLEER. The CDR3 spans 13 residues. Trimming cost V 5 bases and J 2 bases, with 7 bases left between them. CDR3 amino acids: CASSVTAGNTIYF. The CDR3 DNA is TGCGCCAGCAGCGTAACCGCTGGAAACACCATATATTTT.